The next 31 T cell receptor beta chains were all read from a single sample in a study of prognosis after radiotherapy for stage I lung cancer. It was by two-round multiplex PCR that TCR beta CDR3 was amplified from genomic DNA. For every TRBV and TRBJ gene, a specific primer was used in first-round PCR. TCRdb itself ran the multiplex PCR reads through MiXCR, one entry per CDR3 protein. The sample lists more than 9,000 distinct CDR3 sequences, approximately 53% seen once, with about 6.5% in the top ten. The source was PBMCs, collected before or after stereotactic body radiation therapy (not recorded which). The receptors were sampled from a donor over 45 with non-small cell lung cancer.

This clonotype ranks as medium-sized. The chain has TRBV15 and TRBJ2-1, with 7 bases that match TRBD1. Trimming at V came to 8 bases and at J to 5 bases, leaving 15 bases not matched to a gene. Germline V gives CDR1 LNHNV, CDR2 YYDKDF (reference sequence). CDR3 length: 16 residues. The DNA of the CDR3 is TGTGCCACCTCCATGACCCGAGGGGGCTTAAACAATGAGCAGTTCTTC. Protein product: CATSMTRGGLNNEQFF.

The CDR3 is CSARDSGGYNSPLHF. The CDR3 nucleotides read TGCAGTGCTAGAGATTCAGGGGGATATAATTCACCCCTCCACTTT. The chain links TRBV20-1 to TRBJ1-6, with 7 bases that match TRBD1. This CDR3 contains 15 residues. V lost 0 bases, J lost 4 bases, and 3 bases stayed unmatched. Germline CDR1 reads DFQATT; CDR2 reads SNEGSKA (reference sequence).

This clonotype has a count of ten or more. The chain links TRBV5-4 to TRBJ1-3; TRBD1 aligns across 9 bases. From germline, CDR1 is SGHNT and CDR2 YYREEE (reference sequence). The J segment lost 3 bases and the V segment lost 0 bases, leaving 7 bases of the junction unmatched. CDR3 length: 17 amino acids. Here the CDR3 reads CASSLAQGASFGNTIYF. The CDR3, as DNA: TGTGCCAGCAGCTTGGCACAGGGGGCCAGTTTTGGAAACACCATATATTTT.

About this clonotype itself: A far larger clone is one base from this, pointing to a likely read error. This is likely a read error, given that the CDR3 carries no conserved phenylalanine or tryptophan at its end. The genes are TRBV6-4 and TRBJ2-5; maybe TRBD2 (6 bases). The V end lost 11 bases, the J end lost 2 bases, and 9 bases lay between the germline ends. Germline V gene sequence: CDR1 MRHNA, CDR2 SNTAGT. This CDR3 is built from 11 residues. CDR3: CAAGSQETQYL. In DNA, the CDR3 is TGTGCCGCGGGGTCGCAAGAGACCCAGTACTTA.

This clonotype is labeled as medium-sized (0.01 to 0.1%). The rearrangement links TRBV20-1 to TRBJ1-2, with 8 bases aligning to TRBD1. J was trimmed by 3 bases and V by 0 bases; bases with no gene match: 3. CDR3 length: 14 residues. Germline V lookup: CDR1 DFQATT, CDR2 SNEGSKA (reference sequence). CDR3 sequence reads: CSARDPQGDYGYTF. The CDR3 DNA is TGCAGTGCTAGAGATCCACAGGGGGACTATGGCTACACCTTC.

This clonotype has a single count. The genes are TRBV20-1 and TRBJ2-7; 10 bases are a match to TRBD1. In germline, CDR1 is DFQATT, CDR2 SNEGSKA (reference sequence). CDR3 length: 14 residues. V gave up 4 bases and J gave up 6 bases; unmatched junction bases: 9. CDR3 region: CSATWGTGAVEQYF. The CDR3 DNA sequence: TGCAGTGCTACCTGGGGGACAGGGGCGGTCGAGCAGTACTTC.

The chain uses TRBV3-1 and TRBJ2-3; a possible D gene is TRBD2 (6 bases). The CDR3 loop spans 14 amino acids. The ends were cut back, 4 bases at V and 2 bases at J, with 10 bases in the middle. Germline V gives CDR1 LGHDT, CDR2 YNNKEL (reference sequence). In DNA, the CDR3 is TGTGCCAGCAGCCTTGTACTAGCCACAGATACGCAGTATTTT. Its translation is CASSLVLATDTQYF.

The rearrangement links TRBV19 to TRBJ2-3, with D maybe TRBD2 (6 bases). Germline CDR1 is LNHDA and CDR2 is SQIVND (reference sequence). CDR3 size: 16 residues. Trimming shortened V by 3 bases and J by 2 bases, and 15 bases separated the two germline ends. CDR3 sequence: CASSISGGANTDTQYF. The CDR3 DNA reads TGTGCCAGTAGTATTTCGGGCGGGGCCAACACAGATACGCAGTATTTT. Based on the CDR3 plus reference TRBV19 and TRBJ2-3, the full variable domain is DGGITQSPKYLFRKEGQNVTLSCEQNLNHDAMYWYRQDPGQGLRLIYYSQIVNDFQKGDIAEGYSVSREKKESFPLTVTSAQKNPTAFYLCASSISGGANTDTQYFGPGTRLTVL.

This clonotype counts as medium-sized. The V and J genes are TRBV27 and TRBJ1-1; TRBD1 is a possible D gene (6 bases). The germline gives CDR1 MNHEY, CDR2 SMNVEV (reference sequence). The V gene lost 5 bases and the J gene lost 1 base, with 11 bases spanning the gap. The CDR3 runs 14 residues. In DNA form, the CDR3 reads TGTGCCAGCAGTGTAACAGGGACGAACACTGAAGCTTTCTTT. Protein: CASSVTGTNTEAFF.

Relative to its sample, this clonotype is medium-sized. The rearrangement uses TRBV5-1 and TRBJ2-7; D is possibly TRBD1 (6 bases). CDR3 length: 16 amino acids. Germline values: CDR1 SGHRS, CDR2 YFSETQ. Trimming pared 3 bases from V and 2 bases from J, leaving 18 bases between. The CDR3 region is CASSSVQGLGTYEQYF. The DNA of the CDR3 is TGCGCCAGCAGCTCTGTACAGGGCCTTGGAACCTACGAGCAGTACTTC.

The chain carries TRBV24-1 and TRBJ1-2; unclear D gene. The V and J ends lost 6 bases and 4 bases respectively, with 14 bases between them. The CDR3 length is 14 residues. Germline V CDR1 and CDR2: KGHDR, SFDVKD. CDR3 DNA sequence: TGTGCCACCAGTTTGTGGGTGGTGAGCTATGGCTACACCTTC. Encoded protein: CATSLWVVSYGYTF.

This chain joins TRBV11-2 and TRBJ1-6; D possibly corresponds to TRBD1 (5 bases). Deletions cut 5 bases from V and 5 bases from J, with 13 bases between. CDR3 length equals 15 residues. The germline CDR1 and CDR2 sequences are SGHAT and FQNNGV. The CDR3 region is CASSQRGSNNSPLHF. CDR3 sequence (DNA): TGTGCCAGCAGCCAAAGGGGTAGCAATAATTCACCCCTCCACTTT.

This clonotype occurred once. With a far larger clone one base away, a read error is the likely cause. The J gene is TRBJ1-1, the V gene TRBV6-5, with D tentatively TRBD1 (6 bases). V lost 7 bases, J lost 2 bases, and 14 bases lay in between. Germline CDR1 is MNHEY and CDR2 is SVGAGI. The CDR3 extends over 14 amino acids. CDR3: CASTRYRANTEAFF. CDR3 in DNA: TGTGCCAGCACTCGGTACAGGGCCAACACTGAAGCTTTCTTT.

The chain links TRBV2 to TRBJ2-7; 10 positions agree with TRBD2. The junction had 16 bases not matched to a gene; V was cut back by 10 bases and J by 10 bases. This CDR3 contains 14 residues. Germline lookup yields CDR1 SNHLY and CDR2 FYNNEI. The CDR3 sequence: CAITPRLAGGDQYF. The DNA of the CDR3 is TGTGCCATCACCCCCCGACTAGCGGGCGGCGATCAGTACTTC.

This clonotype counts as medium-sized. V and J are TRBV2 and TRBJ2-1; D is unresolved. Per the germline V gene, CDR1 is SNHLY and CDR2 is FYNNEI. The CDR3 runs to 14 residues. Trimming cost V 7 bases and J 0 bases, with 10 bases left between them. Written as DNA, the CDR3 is TGTGCCAGCAATCCCCGGATCTCCTACAATGAGCAGTTCTTC. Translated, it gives CASNPRISYNEQFF.

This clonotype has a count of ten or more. The CDR3 DNA reads TGTGCCAGCAGTTGGGGACTAGCGGGAGTTCGTAGTGAGCAGTTCTTC. It is translated as CASSWGLAGVRSEQFF. V usage is TRBV6-5 and J usage is TRBJ2-1; 14 nucleotides agree with TRBD2. V trimming: 4 bases; J trimming: 9 bases; junction bases outside the gene matches: 8. The CDR3 totals 16 residues. Germline V lookup: CDR1 MNHEY, CDR2 SVGAGI.

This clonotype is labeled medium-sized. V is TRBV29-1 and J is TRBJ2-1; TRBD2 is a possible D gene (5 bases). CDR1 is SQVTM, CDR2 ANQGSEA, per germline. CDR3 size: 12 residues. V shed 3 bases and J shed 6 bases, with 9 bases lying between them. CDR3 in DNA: TGCAGCGTTGATCGGGGTGCCAATGAGCAGTTCTTC. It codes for CSVDRGANEQFF.

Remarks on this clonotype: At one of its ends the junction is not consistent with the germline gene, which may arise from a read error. The CDR3 DNA is TGTGCCAGCAATTACTCGGGCGGAAGCAAAGATACGCAGTATTTT. This codes for CASNYSGGSKDTQYF. The V and J genes are TRBV6-5 and TRBJ2-3; no clear D gene. The germline gives CDR1 MNHEY, CDR2 SVGAGI. This CDR3 has 15 amino acids.

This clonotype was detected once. The CDR3 DNA reads as TGTGCCAGCAGCCCTGGACTAGCGAGGGGAGCCGGGGAGCTGTTTTTT. Translation gives CASSPGLARGAGELFF. This chain uses TRBV7-3 with TRBJ2-2; TRBD2 agrees at 9 bases. The CDR3 totals 16 residues. J was trimmed by 6 bases and V by 5 bases; bases with no gene match: 10. Germline loops: CDR1 SGHTA, CDR2 FQGTGA.

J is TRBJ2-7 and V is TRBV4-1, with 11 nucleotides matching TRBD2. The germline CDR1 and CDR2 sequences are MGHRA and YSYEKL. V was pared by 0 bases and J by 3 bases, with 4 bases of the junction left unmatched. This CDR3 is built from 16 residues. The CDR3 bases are TGCGCCAGCAGCCAAGAACTAGCGGGAGTCTACTACGAGCAGTACTTC. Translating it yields CASSQELAGVYYEQYF.

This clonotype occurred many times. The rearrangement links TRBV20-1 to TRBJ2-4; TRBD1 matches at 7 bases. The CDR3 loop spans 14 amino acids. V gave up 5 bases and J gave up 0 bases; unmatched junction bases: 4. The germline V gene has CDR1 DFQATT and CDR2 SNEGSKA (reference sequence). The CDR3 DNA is TGCAGTGCTTTAGACAGGGTAGCCAAAAACATTCAGTACTTC. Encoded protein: CSALDRVAKNIQYF.

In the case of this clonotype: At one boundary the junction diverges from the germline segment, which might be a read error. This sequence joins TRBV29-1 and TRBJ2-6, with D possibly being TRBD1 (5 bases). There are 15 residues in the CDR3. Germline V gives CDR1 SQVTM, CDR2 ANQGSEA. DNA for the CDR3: TGCAGCGCTGCGACGAGGAGCTATGGGGCCAACGTCATGACTTTC. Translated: CSAATRSYGANVMTF.

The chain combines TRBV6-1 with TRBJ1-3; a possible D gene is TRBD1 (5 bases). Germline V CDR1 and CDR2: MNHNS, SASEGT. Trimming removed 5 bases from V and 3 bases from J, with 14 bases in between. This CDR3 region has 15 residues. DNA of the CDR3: TGTGCCAGCAGTACGGCAGGGAGTCGTGGAAACACCATATATTTT. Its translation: CASSTAGSRGNTIYF.

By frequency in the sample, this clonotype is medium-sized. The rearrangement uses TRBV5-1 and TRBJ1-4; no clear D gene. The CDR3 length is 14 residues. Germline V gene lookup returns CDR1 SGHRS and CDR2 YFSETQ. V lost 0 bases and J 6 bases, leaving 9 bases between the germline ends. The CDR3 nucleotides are TGCGCCAGCAGCTTGGGGGCGACCGATGAAAAACTGTTTTTT. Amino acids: CASSLGATDEKLFF. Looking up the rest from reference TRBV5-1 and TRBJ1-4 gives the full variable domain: KAGVTQTPRYLIKTRGQQVTLSCSPISGHRSVSWYQQTPGQGLQFLFEYFSETQRNKGNFPGRFSGRQFSNSRSEMNVSTLELGDSALYLCASSLGATDEKLFFGSGTQLSVL.

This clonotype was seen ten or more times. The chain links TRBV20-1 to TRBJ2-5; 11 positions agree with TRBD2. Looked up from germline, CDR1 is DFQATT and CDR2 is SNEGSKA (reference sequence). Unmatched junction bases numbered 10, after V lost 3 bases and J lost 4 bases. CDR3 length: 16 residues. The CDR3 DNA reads TGCAGTGCTAGGAAGGTGACTAGCGGGGCGACAGAGACCCAGTACTTC. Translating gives CSARKVTSGATETQYF.

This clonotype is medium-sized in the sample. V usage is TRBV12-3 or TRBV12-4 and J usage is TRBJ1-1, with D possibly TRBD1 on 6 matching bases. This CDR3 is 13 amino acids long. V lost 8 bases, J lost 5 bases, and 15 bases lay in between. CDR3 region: CASSRGAGTEAFF. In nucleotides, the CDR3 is TGTGCCAGCTCTAGGGGGGCGGGGACTGAAGCTTTCTTT.

This chain's CDR3 is CASRGRQSTDTQYF. The DNA of the CDR3 is TGTGCCAGCAGGGGGAGACAGAGCACAGATACGCAGTATTTT. The rearrangement links TRBV2 to TRBJ2-3; D is perhaps TRBD1 or TRBD2 (5 bases each). Germline-derived CDR1 and CDR2 are SNHLY and FYNNEI. V lost 6 bases and J lost 0, with 10 bases in between. CDR3 length: 14 residues.

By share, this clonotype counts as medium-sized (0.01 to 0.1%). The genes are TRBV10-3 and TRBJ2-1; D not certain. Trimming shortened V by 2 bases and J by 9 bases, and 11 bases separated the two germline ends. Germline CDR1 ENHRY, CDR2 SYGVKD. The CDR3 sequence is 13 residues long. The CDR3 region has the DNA TGTGCCATCAGTGAGATACAGCGCGCTGAGCAGTTCTTC. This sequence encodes CAISEIQRAEQFF.

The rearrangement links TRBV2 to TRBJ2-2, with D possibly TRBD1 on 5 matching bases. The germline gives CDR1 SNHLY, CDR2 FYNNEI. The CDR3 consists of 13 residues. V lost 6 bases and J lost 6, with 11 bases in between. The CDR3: CASSDSLAGELFF. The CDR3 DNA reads TGTGCCAGCAGCGACAGCCTCGCCGGGGAGCTGTTTTTT.

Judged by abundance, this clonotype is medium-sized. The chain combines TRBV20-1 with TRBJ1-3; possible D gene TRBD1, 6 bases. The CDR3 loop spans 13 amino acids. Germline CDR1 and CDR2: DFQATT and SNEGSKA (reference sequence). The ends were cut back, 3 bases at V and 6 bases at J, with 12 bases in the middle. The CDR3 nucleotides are TGCAGTGCTAGTCGGGGGGCTGAAAACACCATATATTTT. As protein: CSASRGAENTIYF.

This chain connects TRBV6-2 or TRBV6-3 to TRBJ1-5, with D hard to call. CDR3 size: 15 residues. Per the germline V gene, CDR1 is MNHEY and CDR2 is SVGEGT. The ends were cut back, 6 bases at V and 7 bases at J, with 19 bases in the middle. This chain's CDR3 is CASSLLGWGEQPQHF. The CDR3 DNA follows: TGTGCCAGCAGCTTACTGGGGTGGGGAGAACAGCCCCAGCATTTT.